The subject of this entry is one TCR beta chain. What it binds is unknown. From germline, CDR1 is WNHNN and CDR2 SYGVQD (reference sequence). V shed 4 bases and J shed 11 bases, with 23 bases lying between them. This CDR3 is 15 amino acids long. The PCR contained 60 Vbeta and 13 Jbeta primers. Here immunoSEQ multiplex PCR was the method, and the copy in TCRdb shows in-frame clones only, minus some. The repertoire holds approximately 100,000 clones, with 84% as singletons. The data were obtained in a study of cytomegalovirus exposure and HLA in healthy donors. Study-level findings and limits: When a later analysis compared HLA-associated TCR beta chains with equally common others, the HLA-associated chains turned out to be more clonally expanded and to have lower generation probabilities.

The clonotype originates from a young woman in good health and CMV-seronegative. The chain is built from TRBV10-1 and TRBJ2-5; D might be TRBD2 (7 bases). The sample was PBMCs. DNA for the CDR3: TGCGCCAGCAGTGGGGTGCGGGGGCCTCCCCGGGAGCAGTACTTC. Its protein is CASSGVRGPPREQYF.